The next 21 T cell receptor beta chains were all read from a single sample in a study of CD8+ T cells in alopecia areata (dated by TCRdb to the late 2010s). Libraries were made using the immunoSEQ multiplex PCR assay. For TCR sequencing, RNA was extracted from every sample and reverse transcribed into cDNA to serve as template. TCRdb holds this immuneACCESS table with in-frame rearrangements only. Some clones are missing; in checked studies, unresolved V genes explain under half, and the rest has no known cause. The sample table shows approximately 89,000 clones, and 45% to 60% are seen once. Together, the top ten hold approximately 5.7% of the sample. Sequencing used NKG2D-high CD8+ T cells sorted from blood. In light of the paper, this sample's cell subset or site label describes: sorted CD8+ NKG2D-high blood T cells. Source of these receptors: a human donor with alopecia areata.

The CDR3 bases are TGCAGCGTTTATATAGCGGGGAACCTAGCTCTTGAGGCCAACGTCCTGACTTTC. The encoded protein is CSVYIAGNLALEANVLTF. The chain recombines TRBV29-1 with TRBJ2-6, with 8 nucleotides matching TRBD2. This CDR3 comprises 18 residues. Germline CDR1 and CDR2: SQVTM and ANQGSEA. Trimming removed 5 bases from V and 6 bases from J; junction bases left unmatched: 18.

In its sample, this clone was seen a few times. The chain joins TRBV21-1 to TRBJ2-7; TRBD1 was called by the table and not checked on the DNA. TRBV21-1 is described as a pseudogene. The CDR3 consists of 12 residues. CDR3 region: CASSKGHSEQYF. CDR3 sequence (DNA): TGTGCCAGCAGCAAAGGACATTCCGAGCAGTACTTC.

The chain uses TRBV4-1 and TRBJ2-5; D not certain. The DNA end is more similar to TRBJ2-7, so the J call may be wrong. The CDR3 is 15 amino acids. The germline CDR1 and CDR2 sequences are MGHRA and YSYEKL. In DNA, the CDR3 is TGCGCCAGCAGCCAAGATCGCCTGGGTAGCTACGAGCAGTACTTC. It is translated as CASSQDRLGSYEQYF.

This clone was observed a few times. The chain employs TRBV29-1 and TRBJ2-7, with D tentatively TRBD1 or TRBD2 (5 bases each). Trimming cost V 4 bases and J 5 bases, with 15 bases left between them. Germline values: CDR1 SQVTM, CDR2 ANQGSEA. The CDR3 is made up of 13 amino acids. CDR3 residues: CSVVGTPMNEQYF. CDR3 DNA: TGCAGCGTTGTGGGGACCCCTATGAACGAGCAGTACTTC.

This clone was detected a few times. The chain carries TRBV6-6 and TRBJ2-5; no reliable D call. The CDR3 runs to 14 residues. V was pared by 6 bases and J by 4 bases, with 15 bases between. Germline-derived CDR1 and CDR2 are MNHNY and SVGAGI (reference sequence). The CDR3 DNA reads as TGTGCCAGCAGGGAAACTCCTTTCTCAGAGACCCAGTACTTC. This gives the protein CASRETPFSETQYF.

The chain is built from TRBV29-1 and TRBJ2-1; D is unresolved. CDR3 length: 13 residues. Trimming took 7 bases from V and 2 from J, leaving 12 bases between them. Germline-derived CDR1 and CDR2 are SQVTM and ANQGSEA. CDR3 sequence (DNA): TGCAGCGCTGATGTCGGCACCTACAATGAGCAGTTCTTC. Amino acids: CSADVGTYNEQFF.

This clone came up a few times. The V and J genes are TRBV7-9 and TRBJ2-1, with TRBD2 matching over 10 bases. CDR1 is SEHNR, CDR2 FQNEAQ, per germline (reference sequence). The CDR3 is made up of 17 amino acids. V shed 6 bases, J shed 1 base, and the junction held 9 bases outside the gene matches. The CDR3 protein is CASSSSPTSGSYNEQFF. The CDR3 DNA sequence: TGTGCCAGCAGTTCAAGCCCGACTAGCGGGTCCTACAATGAGCAGTTCTTC.

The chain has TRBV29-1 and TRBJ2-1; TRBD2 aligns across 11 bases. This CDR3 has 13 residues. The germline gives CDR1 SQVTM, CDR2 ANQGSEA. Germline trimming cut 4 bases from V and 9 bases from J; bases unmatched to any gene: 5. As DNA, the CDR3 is TGCAGCGTTGTACTAGCGGGAGTACTTGAGCAGTTCTTC. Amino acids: CSVVLAGVLEQFF.

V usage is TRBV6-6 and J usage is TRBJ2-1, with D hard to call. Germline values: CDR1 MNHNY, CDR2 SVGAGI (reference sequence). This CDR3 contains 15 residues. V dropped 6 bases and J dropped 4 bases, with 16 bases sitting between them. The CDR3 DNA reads TGTGCCAGCAGCTCCCTGAAGGTAGAATACAATGAGCAGTTCTTC. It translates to CASSSLKVEYNEQFF.

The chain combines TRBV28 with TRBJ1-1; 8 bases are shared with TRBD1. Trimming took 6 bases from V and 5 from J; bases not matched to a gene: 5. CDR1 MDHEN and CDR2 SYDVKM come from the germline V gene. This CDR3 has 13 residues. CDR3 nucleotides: TGTGCCAGCAGCCCGGACAGGGTAACTGAAGCTTTCTTT. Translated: CASSPDRVTEAFF. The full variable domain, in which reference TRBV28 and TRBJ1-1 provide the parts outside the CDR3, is DVKVTQSSRYLVKRTGEKVFLECVQDMDHENMFWYRQDPGLGLRLIYFSYDVKMKEKGDIPEGYSVSREKKERFSLILESASTNQTSMYLCASSPDRVTEAFFGQGTRLTVV.

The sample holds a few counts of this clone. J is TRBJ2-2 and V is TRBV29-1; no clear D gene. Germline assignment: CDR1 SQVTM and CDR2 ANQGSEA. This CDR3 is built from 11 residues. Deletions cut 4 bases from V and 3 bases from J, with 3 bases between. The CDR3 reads CSVVYTGELFF. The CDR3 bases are TGCAGCGTTGTCTACACCGGGGAGCTGTTTTTT.

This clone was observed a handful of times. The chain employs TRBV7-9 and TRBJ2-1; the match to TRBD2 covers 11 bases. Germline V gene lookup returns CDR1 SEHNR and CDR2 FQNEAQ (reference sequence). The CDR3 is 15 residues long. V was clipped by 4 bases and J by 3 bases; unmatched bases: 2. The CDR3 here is CASSSGLADYNEQFF. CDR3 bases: TGTGCCAGCAGCTCGGGACTAGCGGACTACAATGAGCAGTTCTTC.

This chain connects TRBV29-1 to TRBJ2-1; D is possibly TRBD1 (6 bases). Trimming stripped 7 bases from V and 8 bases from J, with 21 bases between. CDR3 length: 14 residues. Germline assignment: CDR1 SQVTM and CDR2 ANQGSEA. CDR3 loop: CSATDRLPGDEQFF. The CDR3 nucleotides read TGCAGCGCCACCGACAGGCTCCCTGGCGATGAGCAGTTCTTC.

CDR3 loop: CASGGAGQPQHF. In DNA, the CDR3 is TGTGCCAGCGGGGGCGCGGGTCAGCCCCAGCATTTT. This chain uses TRBV6-5 with TRBJ1-5; D is possibly TRBD1 (6 bases). V was shortened by 8 bases and J by 6 bases, with 11 bases between the two germline ends. This CDR3 region has 12 residues. Germline assignment: CDR1 MNHEY and CDR2 SVGAGI.

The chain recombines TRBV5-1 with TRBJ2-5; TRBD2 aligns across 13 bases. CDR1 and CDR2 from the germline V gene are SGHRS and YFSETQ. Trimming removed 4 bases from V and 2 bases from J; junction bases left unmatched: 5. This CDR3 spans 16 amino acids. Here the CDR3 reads CASSHTSGGDQETQYF. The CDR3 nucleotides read TGCGCCAGCAGCCACACTAGCGGGGGGGATCAAGAGACCCAGTACTTC.

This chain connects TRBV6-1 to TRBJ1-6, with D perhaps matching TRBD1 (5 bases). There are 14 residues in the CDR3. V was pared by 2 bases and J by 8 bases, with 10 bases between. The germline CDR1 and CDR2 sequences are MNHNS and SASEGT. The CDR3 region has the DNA TGTGCCAGCAGTGAACCCAGGGACGATTCACCCCTCCACTTT. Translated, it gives CASSEPRDDSPLHF.

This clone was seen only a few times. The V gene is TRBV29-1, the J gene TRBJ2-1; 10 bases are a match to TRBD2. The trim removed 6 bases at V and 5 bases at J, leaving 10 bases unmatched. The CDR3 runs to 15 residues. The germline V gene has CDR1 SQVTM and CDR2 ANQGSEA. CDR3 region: CSVQIFGLADNEQFF. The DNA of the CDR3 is TGCAGCGTGCAAATTTTCGGACTAGCGGACAATGAGCAGTTCTTC.

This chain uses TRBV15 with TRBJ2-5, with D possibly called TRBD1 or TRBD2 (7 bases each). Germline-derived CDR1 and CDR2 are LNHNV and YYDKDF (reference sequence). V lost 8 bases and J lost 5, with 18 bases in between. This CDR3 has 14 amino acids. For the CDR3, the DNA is TGTGCCACCTTCGGGACAGCCGGGGGGGAGACCCAGTACTTC. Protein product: CATFGTAGGETQYF.

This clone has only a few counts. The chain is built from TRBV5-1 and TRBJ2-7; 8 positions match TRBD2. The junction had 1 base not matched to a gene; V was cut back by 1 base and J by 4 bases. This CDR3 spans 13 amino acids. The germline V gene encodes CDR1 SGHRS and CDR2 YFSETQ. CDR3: CASSLTGGYEQYF. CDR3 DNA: TGCGCCAGCAGCTTGACGGGGGGGTACGAGCAGTACTTC.

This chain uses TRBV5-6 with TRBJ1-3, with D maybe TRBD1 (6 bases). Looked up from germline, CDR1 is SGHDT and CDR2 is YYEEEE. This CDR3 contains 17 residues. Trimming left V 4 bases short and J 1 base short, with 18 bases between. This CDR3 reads CASSAFDRYLSGNTIYF. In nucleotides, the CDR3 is TGTGCCAGCAGCGCATTTGACAGGTACTTGTCTGGAAACACCATATATTTT.

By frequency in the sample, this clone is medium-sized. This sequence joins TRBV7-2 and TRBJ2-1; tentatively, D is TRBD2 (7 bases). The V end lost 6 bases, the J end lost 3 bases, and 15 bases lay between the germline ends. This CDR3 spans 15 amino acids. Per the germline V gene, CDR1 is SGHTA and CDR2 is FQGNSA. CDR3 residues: CASRPQGGGYNEQFF. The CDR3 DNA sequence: TGTGCCAGCAGACCCCAGGGAGGGGGCTACAATGAGCAGTTCTTC.